The 10 T cell receptor beta chains presented below share a single source sample, sequenced in a study of T cell responses to AZD1222 COVID-19 vaccine. Sequencing was performed with immunoSEQ multiplex PCR; in TCRdb, only in-frame clones are kept and a portion is missing. The sample lists fewer than 30,000 clones; 86% were seen once. Sequencing used peripheral blood, obtained 28 days after the second AZD1222 dose. These receptors came from an adult who received the AZD1222 COVID-19 vaccine.

V gene TRBV29-1 combines with J gene TRBJ1-1; D remains ambiguous. V lost 7 bases, J lost 3 bases, and 12 bases lay in between. The V gene's germline CDR1 is SQVTM and CDR2 ANQGSEA. The CDR3 runs to 12 residues. The CDR3 DNA follows: TGCAGCGCACTTTGGAGGGACACTGAAGCTTTCTTT. Amino acids: CSALWRDTEAFF.

The V gene is TRBV28, the J gene TRBJ2-1; 15 positions agree with TRBD2. CDR3 size: 15 residues. CDR1 and CDR2 (germline): MDHEN, SYDVKM. The ends lost 6 bases at V and 6 bases at J; junction bases unmatched: 3. The CDR3 DNA sequence: TGTGCCAGCAGGGGACTAGCGGGAGGAGGCAATGAGCAGTTCTTC. Translating it yields CASRGLAGGGNEQFF.

J is TRBJ1-1 and V is TRBV9; D is undetermined. The germline gives CDR1 SGDLS, CDR2 YYNGEE. This CDR3 spans 15 amino acids. Trimming removed 1 base from V and 4 bases from J, with 14 bases in between. This CDR3 is CASSVTGVRGTEAFF. The CDR3 DNA is TGTGCCAGCAGCGTAACCGGGGTTCGCGGCACTGAAGCTTTCTTT.

The chain is built from TRBV5-1 and TRBJ2-1; 7 positions match TRBD1. V trimming: 3 bases; J trimming: 8 bases; junction bases outside the gene matches: 8. Per germline, CDR1 SGHRS and CDR2 YFSETQ. CDR3 size: 14 residues. The CDR3 protein is CASSSSIQGDEQFF. CDR3 bases: TGCGCCAGCAGCTCGTCAATTCAGGGGGATGAGCAGTTCTTC.

The V call is TRBV7-8, the J call TRBJ1-1, with 7 bases matching TRBD1. The CDR3 totals 13 residues. J gave up 5 bases and V 4 bases, and 4 bases lay outside the gene matches. Germline V CDR1 and CDR2: SGHVS, FQNEAQ. The CDR3 sequence: CASSSQGWTEAFF. DNA for the CDR3: TGTGCCAGCAGCTCACAGGGGTGGACTGAAGCTTTCTTT.

The genes are TRBV5-1 and TRBJ2-1; D is perhaps TRBD1 (6 bases). This CDR3 comprises 15 residues. Germline V gene lookup returns CDR1 SGHRS and CDR2 YFSETQ. The V end lost 4 bases, the J end lost 7 bases, and 18 bases lay between the germline ends. The CDR3, as DNA: TGCGCCAGCAGCCCTGGACAGCCGTTCGGGAATGAGCAGTTCTTC. This codes for CASSPGQPFGNEQFF.

The chain recombines TRBV19 with TRBJ2-2; D unclear. The CDR3 consists of 13 residues. Trimming removed 2 bases at V and 6 bases at J, with 7 bases between. Germline CDR1 is LNHDA and CDR2 is SQIVND (reference sequence). CDR3: CASSIRGPGELFF. The CDR3 nucleotides are TGTGCCAGTAGTATAAGAGGACCCGGGGAGCTGTTTTTT.

V gene TRBV24-1 combines with J gene TRBJ2-2; a weak D match, TRBD1 (5 bases). This CDR3 has 13 amino acids. The V end lost 8 bases, the J end lost 1 base, and 7 bases lay between the germline ends. Germline CDR1 KGHDR, CDR2 SFDVKD. As DNA, the CDR3 is TGTGCCACCATCGACAGGAACACCGGGGAGCTGTTTTTT. It is translated as CATIDRNTGELFF.

This clone has just a few counts. The gene calls are TRBV29-1 and TRBJ1-5; TRBD1 matches 9 bases. Germline CDR1 is SQVTM and CDR2 is ANQGSEA. The V gene end was trimmed by 7 bases and the J gene end by 6 bases; junction bases not matched to a gene: 10. This CDR3 is 14 amino acids long. The CDR3 sequence: CSARGQGIGQPQHF. As DNA, the CDR3 is TGCAGCGCTCGGGGACAGGGTATCGGTCAGCCCCAGCATTTT.

The chain joins TRBV27 to TRBJ1-2; D is unresolved. This CDR3 is 14 amino acids long. V was cut by 0 bases and J by 0 bases, with 5 bases left in between. From germline, CDR1 is MNHEY and CDR2 SMNVEV (reference sequence). CDR3 sequence (DNA): TGTGCCAGCAGTTTATCTTCAGCTAACTATGGCTACACCTTC. Translating it yields CASSLSSANYGYTF.